These 11 T cell receptor beta chains originate from one sample sequenced in a study of blood T cells in healthy people across ages. PCR was performed a second time for about 6 to 12 cycles using a sample-barcoded 5' primer and a J-beta primer mix. TCRdb itself ran the 5' RACE reads through MiXCR, one entry per CDR3 protein. The sample holds around 1,800,000 distinct CDR3 sequences, about two fifths seen once. The sequencing input was blood. Receptors originate from a human donor in good health.

The chain carries TRBV7-2 and TRBJ1-5; weak D call: TRBD1 (6 bases). The CDR3 is 15 residues long. Germline V lookup: CDR1 SGHTA, CDR2 FQGNSA. The germline V and J ends were trimmed by 5 bases and 6 bases, with 17 bases remaining between them. CDR3 residues: CASSEQGGAGQPQHF. In nucleotides, the CDR3 is TGTGCCAGCAGCGAGCAAGGGGGGGCGGGTCAGCCCCAGCATTTT.

On this clonotype: This may stem from a read error, because a much larger clone lies one nucleotide away. The chain has TRBV29-1 and TRBJ1-2; 9 nucleotides align to TRBD1. The CDR3 covers 13 residues. CDR1 and CDR2 (germline): SQVTM, ANQGSEA. The CDR3, as DNA: TGCGGCGCCGTACAGGGGGCTCTCTATGGCTACACCTTC. Protein sequence: CGAVQGALYGYTF.

Note on this clonotype: The DNA is omitted, as the CDR3 cannot be located on it reliably, and the CDR3 follows TCRdb's listing. This chain joins TRBV11-1 and TRBJ1-4; the table's D call TRBD1 went unverified against the DNA. The germline CDR1 and CDR2 sequences are SGHAT and FQDESV (reference sequence). Counting both end residues, the CDR3 totals 23 amino acids. CDR3 region: CASSTGGSEETQYFGPGGEKLFF.

This chain uses TRBV7-2 with TRBJ2-1; TRBD2 matches at 11 bases. This CDR3 region has 17 residues. V trimming: 3 bases; J trimming: 7 bases; junction bases outside the gene matches: 11. Looked up from germline, CDR1 is SGHTA and CDR2 is FQGNSA. The CDR3 here is CASSFVAGGSRGNEQFF. The CDR3 coding sequence is TGTGCCAGCAGCTTTGTAGCGGGGGGGTCCCGGGGAAATGAGCAGTTCTTC.

The chain carries TRBV20-1 and TRBJ2-7; a possible D gene is TRBD1 (6 bases). CDR1 is DFQATT and CDR2 is SNEGSKA in the germline V gene (reference sequence). This CDR3 has 14 amino acids. In DNA, the CDR3 is TGCAGCGCTGACTACAGGGATAGCTCCTACGAGCAGTACTTC. Amino acid sequence: CSADYRDSSYEQYF.

J is TRBJ1-2 and V is TRBV6-5, with TRBD1 matching 8 bases. V shed 4 bases and J 4 bases; nucleotides not matched to a gene: 8. The CDR3 consists of 15 residues. Germline V lookup: CDR1 MNHEY, CDR2 SVGAGI. CDR3 in amino acids: CASSLTGGHGYGYTF. CDR3 nucleotide sequence: TGTGCCAGCAGTTTAACAGGGGGGCACGGCTATGGCTACACCTTC.

This clonotype was counted once. The chain carries TRBV2 and TRBJ2-5; D gene uncertain. The J call may be incorrect, as the DNA end agrees better with TRBJ2-7. Per the germline V gene, CDR1 is SNHLY and CDR2 is FYNNEI. The length of the CDR3 is 11 residues. CDR3 nucleotides: TGTGCCGCTGGTTTAAGCTACGAGCAGTACTTC. Protein product: CAAGLSYEQYF.

The V and J genes are TRBV4-3 and TRBJ1-4, with 8 bases fitting TRBD1. CDR3 size: 17 residues. CDR1 and CDR2 from the germline V gene are LGHNA and YSLEER. J lost 7 bases, V lost 0 bases, and 10 bases had no gene match. The CDR3 DNA reads as TGCGCCAGCAGCCAAGATCTGGTGAGGACAGGGATTGAAAAACTGTTTTTT. As protein: CASSQDLVRTGIEKLFF.

The chain links TRBV5-1 to TRBJ2-5; TRBD2 agrees at 10 bases. With 4 bases clipped from V and 3 bases from J, the junction kept 6 bases outside the gene matches. Per the germline V gene, CDR1 is SGHRS and CDR2 is YFSETQ. The CDR3 is 15 amino acids. The CDR3 loop is CASSGDGTSEETQYF. In nucleotides, the CDR3 is TGCGCCAGCAGCGGCGACGGGACTAGCGAAGAGACCCAGTACTTC.

The chain couples TRBV14 to TRBJ2-5; D is undetermined. This CDR3 comprises 18 residues. In germline, CDR1 is SGHDN, CDR2 FVKESK. V gave up 0 bases and J gave up 0 bases, with 17 bases separating them. Written as DNA, the CDR3 is TGTGCCAGCAGCCAAGATCGTGGGGTCTTCCCGTACCAAGAGACCCAGTACTTC. The encoded protein is CASSQDRGVFPYQETQYF.

The rearrangement joins TRBV5-6 to TRBJ1-5, with D hard to call. The CDR3 is 16 residues long. Trimming removed 3 bases from V and 4 bases from J, with 17 bases in between. Per germline, CDR1 SGHDT and CDR2 YYEEEE. The CDR3 nucleotides are TGTGCCAGCAGCTCGACCCGGGGTTTTAGGAATCAGCCCCAGCATTTT. Amino acid sequence: CASSSTRGFRNQPQHF.